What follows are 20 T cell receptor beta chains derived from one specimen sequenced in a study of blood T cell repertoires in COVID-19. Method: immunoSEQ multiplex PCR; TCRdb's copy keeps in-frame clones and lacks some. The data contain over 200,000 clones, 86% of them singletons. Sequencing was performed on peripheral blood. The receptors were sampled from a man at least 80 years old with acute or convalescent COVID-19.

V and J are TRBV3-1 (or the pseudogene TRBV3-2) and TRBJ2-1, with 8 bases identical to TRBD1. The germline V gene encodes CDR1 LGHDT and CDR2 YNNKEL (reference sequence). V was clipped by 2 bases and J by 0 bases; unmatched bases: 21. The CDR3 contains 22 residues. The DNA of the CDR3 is TGTGCCAGCAGCCAATTGTCCAGGGGGCGGCTTTGGGCACGTCGCTCCTACAATGAGCAGTTCTTC. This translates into CASSQLSRGRLWARRSYNEQFF.

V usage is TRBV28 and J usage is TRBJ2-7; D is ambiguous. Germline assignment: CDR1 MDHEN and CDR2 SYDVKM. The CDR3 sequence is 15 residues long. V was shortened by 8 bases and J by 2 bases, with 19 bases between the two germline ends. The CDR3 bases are TGTGCCAGCCTTCTTAACCGGCACAGCACCTACGAGCAGTACTTC. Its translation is CASLLNRHSTYEQYF.

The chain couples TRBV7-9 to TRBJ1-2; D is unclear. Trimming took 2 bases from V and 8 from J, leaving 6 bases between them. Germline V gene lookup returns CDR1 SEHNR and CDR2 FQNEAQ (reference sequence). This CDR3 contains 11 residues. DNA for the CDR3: TGTGCCAGCAGCTTAATCCGGGGCTACACCTTC. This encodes CASSLIRGYTF. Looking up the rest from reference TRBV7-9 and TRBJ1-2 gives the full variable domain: DTGVSQNPRHKITKRGQNVTFRCDPISEHNRLYWYRQTLGQGPEFLTYFQNEAQLEKSRLLSDRFSAERPKGSFSTLEIQRTEQGDSAMYLCASSLIRGYTFGSGTRLTVV.

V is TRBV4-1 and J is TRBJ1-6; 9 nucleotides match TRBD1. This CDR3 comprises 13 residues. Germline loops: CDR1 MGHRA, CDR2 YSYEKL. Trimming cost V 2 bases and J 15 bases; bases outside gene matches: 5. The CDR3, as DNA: TGCGCCAGCAGCCAAACGGGACAGGGCATCCTCCACTTT. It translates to CASSQTGQGILHF.

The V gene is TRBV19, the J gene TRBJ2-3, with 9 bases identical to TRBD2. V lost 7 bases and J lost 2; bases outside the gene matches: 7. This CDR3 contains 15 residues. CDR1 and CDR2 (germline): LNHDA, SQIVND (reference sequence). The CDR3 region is CASTRTSAFTDTQYF. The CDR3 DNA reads TGTGCCAGTACAAGGACTAGCGCCTTCACAGATACGCAGTATTTT.

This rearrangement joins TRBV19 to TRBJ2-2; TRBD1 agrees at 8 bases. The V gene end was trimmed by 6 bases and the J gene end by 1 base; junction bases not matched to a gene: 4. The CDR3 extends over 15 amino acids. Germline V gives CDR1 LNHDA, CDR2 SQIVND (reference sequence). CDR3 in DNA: TGTGCCAGTAGCGACAGGGGTCTGAACACCGGGGAGCTGTTTTTT. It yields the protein CASSDRGLNTGELFF.

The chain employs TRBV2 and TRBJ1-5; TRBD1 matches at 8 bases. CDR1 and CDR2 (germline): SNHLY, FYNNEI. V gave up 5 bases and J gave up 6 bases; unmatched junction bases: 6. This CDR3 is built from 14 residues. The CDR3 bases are TGTGCCAGCAGTCAACAGGGGGTGGTTCAGCCCCAGCATTTT. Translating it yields CASSQQGVVQPQHF.

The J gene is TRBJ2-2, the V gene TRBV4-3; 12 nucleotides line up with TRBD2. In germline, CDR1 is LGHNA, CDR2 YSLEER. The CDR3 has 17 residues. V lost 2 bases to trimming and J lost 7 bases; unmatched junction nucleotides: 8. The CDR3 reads CASSQLLAGGPNGELFF. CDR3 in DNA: TGCGCCAGCAGCCAACTCCTAGCGGGAGGGCCTAACGGGGAGCTGTTTTTT.

The CDR3 loop is CASSGQTGDRTDTQYF. The CDR3 bases are TGTGCCAGCAGTGGACAGACAGGGGACCGCACAGATACGCAGTATTTT. The J gene is TRBJ2-3, the V gene TRBV6-1, with TRBD1 matching 8 bases. V dropped 4 bases and J dropped 1; count of bases not matched to a gene: 7. The CDR3 length is 16 residues. Germline V gives CDR1 MNHNS, CDR2 SASEGT.

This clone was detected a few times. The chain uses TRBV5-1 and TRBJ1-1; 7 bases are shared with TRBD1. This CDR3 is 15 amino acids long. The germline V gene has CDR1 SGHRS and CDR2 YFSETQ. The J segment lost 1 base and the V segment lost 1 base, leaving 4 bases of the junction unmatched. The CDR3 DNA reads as TGCGCCAGCAGCTTGTATCAGGGGGGGAACACTGAAGCTTTCTTT. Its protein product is CASSLYQGGNTEAFF.

CDR3 in amino acids: CASRTDTGLNEKLFF. For the CDR3, the DNA is TGTGCCAGCAGAACCGATACAGGGTTGAATGAAAAACTGTTTTTT. The chain carries TRBV27 and TRBJ1-4, with D possibly matching TRBD1 (6 bases). Germline loops: CDR1 MNHEY, CDR2 SMNVEV (reference sequence). Trimming stripped 6 bases from V and 5 bases from J, with 16 bases between. CDR3 size: 15 residues.

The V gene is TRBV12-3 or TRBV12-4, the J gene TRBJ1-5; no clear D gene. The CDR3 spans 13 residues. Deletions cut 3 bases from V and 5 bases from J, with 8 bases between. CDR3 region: CASSFTEYQPQHF. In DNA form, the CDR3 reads TGTGCCAGCAGTTTCACTGAGTATCAGCCCCAGCATTTT.

The CDR3 DNA follows: TGTGCCAGCAGTGAGTTGAGGGGGTTGGTATCTAATTCACCCCTCCACTTT. It yields the protein CASSELRGLVSNSPLHF. The chain links TRBV6-1 to TRBJ1-6, with D maybe TRBD1 (6 bases). CDR1 is MNHNS, CDR2 SASEGT, per germline. V was trimmed by 3 bases and J by 6 bases, leaving 18 bases between them. This CDR3 comprises 17 residues.

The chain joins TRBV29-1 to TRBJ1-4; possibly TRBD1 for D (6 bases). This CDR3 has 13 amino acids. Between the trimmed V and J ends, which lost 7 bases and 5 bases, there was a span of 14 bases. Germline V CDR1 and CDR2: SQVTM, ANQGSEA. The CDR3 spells CSGMTGSNEKLFF. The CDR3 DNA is TGCAGCGGTATGACAGGATCGAATGAAAAACTGTTTTTT.

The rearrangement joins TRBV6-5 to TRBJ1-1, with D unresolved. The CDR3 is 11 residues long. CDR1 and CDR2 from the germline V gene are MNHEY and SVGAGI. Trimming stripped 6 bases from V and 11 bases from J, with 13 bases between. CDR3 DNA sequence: TGTGCCAGCAGCTCTTCGGGGTTGGCTTTCTTT. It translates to CASSSSGLAFF.

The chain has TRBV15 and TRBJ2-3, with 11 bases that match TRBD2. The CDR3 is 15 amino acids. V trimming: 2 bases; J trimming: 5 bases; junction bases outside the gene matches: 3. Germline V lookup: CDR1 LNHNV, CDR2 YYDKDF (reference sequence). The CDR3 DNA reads TGTGCCACCAGCAGACCCCTAGCGGGAGGAGATACGCAGTATTTT. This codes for CATSRPLAGGDTQYF.

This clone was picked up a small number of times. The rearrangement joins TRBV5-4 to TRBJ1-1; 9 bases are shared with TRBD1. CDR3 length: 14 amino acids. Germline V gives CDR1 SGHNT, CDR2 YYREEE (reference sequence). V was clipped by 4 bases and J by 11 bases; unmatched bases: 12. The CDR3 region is CASSPSGQGILAFF. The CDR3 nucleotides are TGTGCCAGCAGCCCCTCGGGACAGGGAATTTTGGCTTTCTTT.

The chain's CDR3 is CASSYSGSTDTQYF. In DNA, the CDR3 is TGTGCCAGCAGTTATAGCGGTAGCACAGATACGCAGTATTTT. The V gene is TRBV6-5, the J gene TRBJ2-3, with a possible D match to TRBD2 (6 bases). This CDR3 comprises 14 residues. Trimming cost V 3 bases and J 0 bases, with 7 bases left between them. Germline CDR1 MNHEY, CDR2 SVGAGI.

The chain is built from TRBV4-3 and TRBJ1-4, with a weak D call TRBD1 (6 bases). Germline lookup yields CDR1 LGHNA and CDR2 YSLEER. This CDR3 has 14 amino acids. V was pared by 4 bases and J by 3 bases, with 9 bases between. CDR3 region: CASSRGGSNEKLFF. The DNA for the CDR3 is TGCGCCAGCAGCCGCGGGGGCTCTAATGAAAAACTGTTTTTT.

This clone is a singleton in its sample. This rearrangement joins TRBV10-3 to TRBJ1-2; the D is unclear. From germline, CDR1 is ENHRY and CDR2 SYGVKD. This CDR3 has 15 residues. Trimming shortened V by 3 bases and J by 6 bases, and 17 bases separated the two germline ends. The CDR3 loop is CAISDGEGLGNGYTF. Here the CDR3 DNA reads TGTGCCATCAGTGATGGGGAGGGCCTAGGGAATGGCTACACCTTC.